This T cell receptor (beta chain) was profiled in a study of blood T cells in healthy people across ages. Findings and caveats of the study: Because sorting was not performed, PBMCs prevented conclusive naive versus antigen-experienced comparison.

This clonotype was found a few times. Its antigen is undetermined. Next came a second PCR, run for about 6 to 12 cycles, which used a sample-barcoded 5' primer along with a J-beta primer mix. TCRdb processed the 5' RACE reads anew with MiXCR; each CDR3 protein has one entry. The data show under 2,000,000 distinct CDR3 sequences, 49% seen once. The CDR3 has 15 residues. With 2 bases clipped from V and 0 bases from J, the junction kept 2 bases outside the gene matches. Looked up from germline, CDR1 is DFQATT and CDR2 is SNEGSKA (reference sequence). This receptor was obtained from a woman aged 40 to 50 in good health. This chain connects TRBV20-1 to TRBJ2-7, with 12 bases matching TRBD2. Sequencing was carried out using blood. The CDR3 region is CSARRLAGDSYEQYF. DNA for the CDR3: TGCAGTGCTAGACGACTAGCGGGGGACTCCTACGAGCAGTACTTC.